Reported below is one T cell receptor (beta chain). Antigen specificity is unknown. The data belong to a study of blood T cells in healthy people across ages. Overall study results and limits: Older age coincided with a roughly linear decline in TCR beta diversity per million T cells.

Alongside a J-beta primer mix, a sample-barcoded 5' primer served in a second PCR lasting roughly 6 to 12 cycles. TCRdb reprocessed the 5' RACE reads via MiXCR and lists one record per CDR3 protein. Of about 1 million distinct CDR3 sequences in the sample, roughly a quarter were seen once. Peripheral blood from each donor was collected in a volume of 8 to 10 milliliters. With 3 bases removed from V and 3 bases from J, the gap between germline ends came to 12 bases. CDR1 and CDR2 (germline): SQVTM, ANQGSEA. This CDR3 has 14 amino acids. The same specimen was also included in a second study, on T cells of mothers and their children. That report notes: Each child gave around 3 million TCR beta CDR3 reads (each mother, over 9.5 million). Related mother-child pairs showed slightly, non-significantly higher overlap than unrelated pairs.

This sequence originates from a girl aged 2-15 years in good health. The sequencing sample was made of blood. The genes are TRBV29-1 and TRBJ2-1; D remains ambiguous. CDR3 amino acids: CSVEVKGHYNEQFF. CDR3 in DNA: TGCAGCGTTGAGGTAAAGGGCCACTACAATGAGCAGTTCTTC.